This T cell receptor beta chain comes out of a study of blood T cell repertoires in COVID-19. The CDR3 totals 17 residues. Germline-derived CDR1 and CDR2 are MGHRA and YSYEKL. V dropped 1 base and J dropped 4; count of bases not matched to a gene: 9. Exposed participants encountered a COVID-19 case during the 2 weeks preceding study entry. Authors' analysis steps: Scientists estimated how many nucleated cells there were by amplifying reference gene primers. The protocol was immunoSEQ multiplex PCR, while the TCRdb copy is restricted to in-frame clones and leaves out a portion. The V and J calls and clone size were taken over from that table, and D and trimming were inferred from the DNA. There are 150,000 or so clones in the sample; around 90% occur only once, and under 4.5% lies in the top ten.

The sequenced sample consisted of PBMCs or T cells enriched from blood (not recorded which). The origin of this receptor is a woman aged 35 to 49 who had been exposed to COVID-19. This rearrangement joins TRBV4-1 to TRBJ2-2, with TRBD2 identical over 7 bases. The CDR3 protein is CASSQVGGGSATGELFF. The CDR3 DNA reads as TGCGCCAGCAGCCAAGTTGGGGGGGGATCGGCCACCGGGGAGCTGTTTTTT.